A selection of T cell receptor beta chains follows, all from one sample in a study of blood T cells in healthy people across ages. TCRdb reprocessed the 5' RACE reads with MiXCR, giving one entry per CDR3 protein. Among hundreds of thousands of distinct CDR3 sequences listed, 29% were seen once. Sequenced material: blood. The receptor set was obtained from an elderly woman in good health. Both conserved end residues are part of each CDR3. A D gene is named only where the DNA matches it firmly. Some rows have no size entry. The others give once, few or many, or a class for an expanded clone.

v_call	clone_size	d_call	j_call	cdr3_aa	cdr3_nt
TRBV18	NA	TRBD2	TRBJ2-3	CASSPQGAGVKDTQYF	TGTGCCAGCTCACCCCAAGGAGCGGGGGTAAAAGATACGCAGTATTTT
TRBV7-3	NA	NA	TRBJ2-7	CASSLIITVYEQYF	TGTGCCAGCAGCTTAATAATAACGGTCTACGAGCAGTACTTC
TRBV7-9	NA	NA	TRBJ2-3	CASSVWDSTDTQYF	TGTGCCAGCAGCGTCTGGGACAGCACAGATACGCAGTATTTT
TRBV27	NA	NA	TRBJ2-7	CAGSLRGGETYEQYF	TGTGCCGGCAGCCTCAGGGGGGGGGAAACCTACGAGCAGTACTTC
TRBV30	few	TRBD1	TRBJ2-5	CAWSVGTGVYEQYF	TGTGCCTGGAGTGTAGGGACAGGGGTCTATGAGCAGTACTTC
TRBV27	NA	TRBD1	TRBJ2-4	CASSLSGDRGGWIQYF	TGTGCCAGCAGTTTATCCGGCGACAGGGGCGGTTGGATTCAGTACTTC
TRBV6-1	many	NA	TRBJ1-2	CASSEGGLQELTNYGYTF	TGTGCCAGCAGTGAGGGTGGGCTTCAGGAGCTAACAAACTATGGCTACACCTTC
TRBV12-3/TRBV12-4	many	TRBD1	TRBJ2-7	CASSLDRAKQYF	TGTGCCAGCAGTCTAGACAGGGCTAAGCAGTACTTC
TRBV15	NA	NA	TRBJ2-3	CATSRDRSDTQYF	TGTGCCACCAGCAGAGATCGTTCGGATACGCAGTATTTT
TRBV19	many	NA	TRBJ2-4	CASSIPSGLAKNIQYF	TGTGCCAGTAGTATCCCCAGCGGCTTAGCCAAAAACATTCAGTACTTC
TRBV4-3	many	TRBD1	TRBJ1-2	CASSRNRDSDYGYTF	TGCGCCAGCAGCCGGAACCGGGACAGCGACTATGGCTACACCTTC
TRBV7-2	many	NA	TRBJ2-5	CASSFNRVGGETQYF	TGTGCCAGCAGCTTTAACAGGGTCGGGGGAGAGACCCAGTACTTC
TRBV7-7	NA	NA	TRBJ2-7	CASSLAEGDEQYF	TGTGCCAGCAGCTTAGCGGAAGGGGACGAGCAGTACTTC
TRBV12-3/TRBV12-4	many	NA	TRBJ1-2	CASTLGIIYGYTF	TGTGCCAGCACCCTGGGGATAATCTATGGCTACACCTTC
TRBV24-1	NA	TRBD2	TRBJ2-5	CASSGGGIQQETQYF	TGTGCCAGTTCTGGGGGGGGGATTCAACAAGAGACCCAGTACTTC
TRBV5-1	many	TRBD1	TRBJ2-3	CASSGQGNTDTQYF	TGCGCCAGCAGCGGACAGGGGAACACAGATACGCAGTATTTT
TRBV7-2	NA	NA	TRBJ2-2	CASSLMGTHTGELFF	TGTGCCAGCAGCTTAATGGGCACCCACACCGGGGAGCTGTTTTTT
TRBV5-1	once	NA	TRBJ1-6	CASSLERGSDYNSPLHF	TGCGCCAGCAGCTTGGAGCGGGGGTCGGACTATAATTCACCCCTCCACTTT
TRBV12-3/TRBV12-4	few	NA	TRBJ1-2	CASSSMDLNSYGYTF	TGTGCCAGCAGTTCGATGGACCTCAATTCGTATGGCTACACCTTC
TRBV15	many	TRBD2	TRBJ2-1	CATSRVSGGINEQFF	TGTGCCACCAGCAGAGTAAGCGGGGGGATCAATGAGCAGTTCTTC
TRBV20-1	many	TRBD2	TRBJ2-4	CSATFSGGAPLAKNIQYF	TGCAGTGCTACTTTTAGCGGGGGGGCCCCTCTAGCCAAAAACATTCAGTACTTC
TRBV3-1	many	TRBD1	TRBJ1-2	CASSQDGTAEQRGYTF	TGTGCCAGCAGCCAAGACGGGACAGCCGAACAAAGGGGCTACACCTTC
TRBV30	few	NA	TRBJ2-7	CACARSYEQYF	TGTGCCTGTGCCCGATCCTACGAGCAGTACTTC
TRBV5-1	many	NA	TRBJ1-2	CASSLGRLQSYTF	TGCGCCAGCAGCTTGGGCAGACTTCAGAGCTACACCTTC
TRBV5-6	few	TRBD1	TRBJ1-1	CASRNDQGTGGNTEAFF	TGTGCCAGCAGAAATGATCAGGGGACAGGGGGAAACACTGAAGCTTTCTTT
TRBV6-5	NA	TRBD1	TRBJ1-4	CAGSYGTGDLNEKLFF	TGTGCCGGCAGTTACGGGACAGGGGATTTAAATGAAAAACTGTTTTTT
TRBV11-3	few	NA	TRBJ2-1	CASSYRAQETQFF	TGTGCCAGCAGCTACAGAGCCCAAGAGACCCAGTTCTTC
TRBV12-3/TRBV12-4	many	NA	TRBJ2-1	CALGDLYNEQFF	TGTGCGTTGGGGGACTTATACAATGAGCAGTTCTTC
TRBV6-5	NA	TRBD1	TRBJ2-2	CASSRGTGNPGELFF	TGTGCCAGCAGCCGCGGGACAGGGAACCCCGGGGAGCTGTTTTTT
TRBV7-9	NA	TRBD1	TRBJ1-1	CASSSQGAYGTEAFF	TGTGCCAGCAGCTCGCAGGGGGCTTATGGCACTGAAGCTTTCTTT
TRBV7-2	many	NA	TRBJ2-6	CASSLDTNSGANVLTF	TGTGCCAGCAGCTTAGACACTAACTCTGGGGCCAACGTCCTGACTTTC
TRBV10-2	few	TRBD1	TRBJ2-7	CASRGTGGSEQYF	TGCGCCAGCAGAGGGACAGGGGGATCCGAGCAGTACTTC
TRBV21-1	NA	NA	TRBJ2-2	CARQKNGDSSTGELFF	TGTGCCAGACAAAAAAACGGGGACAGTTCCACCGGGGAGCTGTTTTTT
TRBV15	many	NA	TRBJ2-5	CATSRDYGSYQETQYF	TGTGCCACCAGCAGAGATTACGGCAGTTACCAAGAGACCCAGTACTTC
TRBV4-3	once	TRBD2	TRBJ2-3	CASSRWVAGEGDTQYF	TGCGCCAGCAGCCGGTGGGTAGCGGGGGAGGGAGATACGCAGTATTTT
TRBV12-3/TRBV12-4	many	TRBD2	TRBJ2-1	CASSRRTSGVIGDEQFF	TGTGCCAGCAGTCGGAGGACTAGCGGGGTGATAGGCGATGAGCAGTTCTTC
TRBV5-1	NA	TRBD2	TRBJ2-2	CASSFGLAGPTGGELFF	TGCGCCAGCAGCTTCGGACTAGCGGGGCCCACAGGCGGGGAGCTGTTTTTT
TRBV5-8	NA	TRBD1	TRBJ2-4	CASSPGTGGNIQYF	TGTGCCAGCAGCCCCGGGACAGGGGGGAACATTCAGTACTTC
TRBV28	many	NA	TRBJ2-7	CASSRDYEQYF	TGTGCCAGCAGTCGAGATTACGAGCAGTACTTC
TRBV6-2/TRBV6-3	once	NA	TRBJ1-1	CASSYKGENTEAFF	TGTGCCAGCAGTTACAAAGGTGAGAACACTGAAGCTTTCTTT
TRBV12-3/TRBV12-4	many	TRBD1	TRBJ2-6	CASRTGTGGSNVLTF	TGTGCCAGCAGAACCGGGACAGGGGGGTCCAACGTCCTGACTTTC
TRBV6-5	NA	TRBD2	TRBJ2-5	CASSYSRLAGGETQYF	TGTGCCAGCAGTTACTCGAGGCTAGCGGGGGGAGAGACCCAGTACTTC
TRBV12-3/TRBV12-4	many	TRBD2	TRBJ2-5	CASTQAGAGETQYF	TGTGCCAGCACGCAAGCGGGGGCCGGGGAGACCCAGTACTTC
TRBV19	few	NA	TRBJ1-2	CASSMTRDYGYTF	TGTGCCAGTAGTATGACAAGGGACTATGGCTACACCTTC
TRBV25-1	many	NA	TRBJ2-2	CASSDQGTGELFF	TGTGCCAGCAGTGATCAGGGGACCGGGGAGCTGTTTTTT
TRBV6-2/TRBV6-3	many	TRBD1	TRBJ2-7	CASSYYLRDRVYEQYF	TGTGCCAGCAGTTATTATCTGAGGGACAGGGTCTACGAGCAGTACTTC
TRBV5-1	NA	TRBD1	TRBJ2-3	CASSWTGGDTQYF	TGCGCCAGCAGCTGGACAGGGGGCGATACGCAGTATTTT
TRBV20-1	NA	NA	TRBJ2-7	CSASDHEQYF	TGCAGTGCTTCGGACCACGAGCAGTACTTC
TRBV20-1	many	NA	TRBJ2-7	CRLRGRGGTYEQYF	TGCAGGCTACGGGGCAGGGGGGGTACCTACGAGCAGTACTTC
TRBV6-1	many	NA	TRBJ2-3	CASSEAGSTDTQYF	TGTGCCAGCAGTGAGGCGGGGTCCACAGATACGCAGTATTTT
TRBV4-3	many	NA	TRBJ2-5	CASSQGSQRETQYF	TGCGCCAGCAGCCAAGGATCCCAGCGGGAGACCCAGTACTTC
TRBV11-2	NA	NA	TRBJ2-3	CASSVIDGTDTQYF	TGTGCCAGCAGCGTAATAGACGGCACAGATACGCAGTATTTT
TRBV5-1	many	NA	TRBJ2-6	CASSSPVGSGANVLTF	TGCGCCAGCAGCTCGCCTGTGGGGTCTGGGGCCAACGTCCTGACTTTC
TRBV10-3	few	TRBD2	TRBJ2-1	CAISRLAGGIPGEQFF	TGTGCCATCAGTCGACTAGCGGGGGGCATACCGGGTGAGCAGTTCTTC